These 24 T cell receptor beta chains came from one sample sequenced in a study of T cell responses to AZD1222 COVID-19 vaccine. Using immunoSEQ multiplex PCR, the repertoire was profiled, and TCRdb retains in-frame clones only, with some absent. The data hold more than 150,000 clones, with 80% to 95% observed a single time. Source: peripheral blood, taken 28 days after the second AZD1222 dose. These receptors originate from an adult who received the AZD1222 COVID-19 vaccine.

This chain joins TRBV4-2 and TRBJ2-3; 11 nucleotides align to TRBD1. The CDR3 spans 15 residues. J gave up 4 bases and V 4 bases, and 4 bases lay outside the gene matches. Germline-derived CDR1 and CDR2 are LGHNA and YNFKEQ. The CDR3 nucleotides read TGTGCCAGCAGCCCCCGGGACAGGGGGGCAGATACGCAGTATTTT. Translating gives CASSPRDRGADTQYF.

The chain recombines TRBV9 with TRBJ2-7; 7 bases are shared with TRBD1. Germline trimming cut 1 base from V and 5 bases from J; bases unmatched to any gene: 6. Germline assignment: CDR1 SGDLS and CDR2 YYNGEE. The CDR3 length is 14 residues. This chain's CDR3 is CASSVSQGDHEQYF. The CDR3 nucleotides read TGTGCCAGCAGCGTATCCCAGGGGGACCACGAGCAGTACTTC.

The chain links TRBV12-3 or TRBV12-4 to TRBJ2-5; possibly TRBD2 for D (5 bases). The CDR3 is made up of 13 amino acids. V was clipped by 3 bases and J by 3 bases, with 8 bases between them. CDR3 nucleotide sequence: TGTGCCAGCAGTTTTTCGGAGGAAGAGACCCAGTACTTC. This codes for CASSFSEEETQYF.

In regard to this clone: One end of the junction is discordant with germline, which a read error may explain. The chain recombines TRBV7-8 with TRBJ2-7; the match to TRBD2 covers 8 bases. Germline CDR1 and CDR2: SGHVS and FQNEAQ. This CDR3 has 14 amino acids. The CDR3 bases are TGTGCCAGCAGGTTAGCGGGGAGGACCTACGAGCAGTACTTC. Its translation is CASRLAGRTYEQYF.

The chain is built from TRBV18 and TRBJ1-5, with 9 bases that match TRBD1. Per germline, CDR1 KGHSH and CDR2 LQKENI. V lost 4 bases and J lost 1; bases outside the gene matches: 2. The CDR3 runs 15 residues. CDR3 loop: CASSQGTGSNQPQHF. The CDR3 DNA reads as TGTGCCAGCTCACAAGGGACAGGGAGCAATCAGCCCCAGCATTTT.

The chain combines TRBV12-3 or TRBV12-4 with TRBJ2-3, with D unresolved. Trimming cost V 6 bases and J 4 bases, with 5 bases left between them. The CDR3 loop spans 11 amino acids. The CDR3 loop is CASRAADTQYF. The CDR3, as DNA: TGTGCCAGCAGGGCGGCAGATACGCAGTATTTT.

The chain is built from TRBV7-2 and TRBJ1-5; D unresolved. The V end was cut by 6 bases, the J end by 0 bases, with 3 bases between. This CDR3 has 12 amino acids. Germline CDR1 SGHTA, CDR2 FQGNSA. In DNA, the CDR3 is TGTGCCAGCAGATATAGCAATCAGCCCCAGCATTTT. Translated, it gives CASRYSNQPQHF.

This rearrangement joins TRBV19 to TRBJ2-3, with 15 bases aligning to TRBD2. The CDR3 sequence is 16 residues long. Trimming removed 4 bases from V and 5 bases from J; junction bases left unmatched: 4. Germline CDR1 and CDR2: LNHDA and SQIVND (reference sequence). The CDR3 reads CASSTRTSGGGDTQYF. The DNA for the CDR3 is TGTGCCAGTAGTACACGGACTAGCGGGGGGGGAGATACGCAGTATTTT.

V is TRBV5-4 and J is TRBJ2-3; maybe TRBD2 (6 bases). This CDR3 comprises 15 residues. Germline CDR1 reads SGHNT; CDR2 reads YYREEE (reference sequence). Trimming took off 2 bases at V and 0 bases at J, with 10 bases between the two ends. Here the CDR3 DNA reads TGTGCCAGCAGCTTTGCGGGACCTAGCACAGATACGCAGTATTTT. Translating gives CASSFAGPSTDTQYF. The variable domain in full, completed from reference TRBV5-4 and TRBJ2-3, reads ETGVTQSPTHLIKTRGQQVTLRCSSQSGHNTVSWYQQALGQGPQFIFQYYREEENGRGNFPPRFSGLQFPNYSSELNVNALELDDSALYLCASSFAGPSTDTQYFGPGTRLTVL.

This clone appeared once. The gene calls are TRBV18 and TRBJ2-1; D is undetermined. Germline V gene lookup returns CDR1 KGHSH and CDR2 LQKENI. V lost 6 bases, J lost 5 bases, and 11 bases lay in between. CDR3 size: 13 residues. The CDR3 here is CASSHDRDNEQFF. For the CDR3, the DNA is TGTGCCAGCTCCCATGACCGGGACAATGAGCAGTTCTTC.

The chain recombines TRBV9 with TRBJ2-2, with TRBD2 matching over 10 bases. Trimming took 0 bases from V and 7 from J; bases not matched to a gene: 6. Germline values: CDR1 SGDLS, CDR2 YYNGEE. This CDR3 is built from 16 residues. The CDR3 coding sequence is TGTGCCAGCAGCGTAGGAAGCGGGGGGGCCTTCGGGGAGCTGTTTTTT. This gives the protein CASSVGSGGAFGELFF.

The chain recombines TRBV12-3 or TRBV12-4 with TRBJ1-2; D is possibly TRBD1 (5 bases). The CDR3 sequence is 13 residues long. V lost 3 bases to trimming and J lost 2 bases, with 7 bases between them. Here the CDR3 reads CASSLQGNYGYTF. The CDR3 nucleotides read TGTGCCAGCAGTTTGCAGGGAAACTATGGCTACACCTTC.

The chain combines TRBV10-2 with TRBJ1-2; the D gene is possibly TRBD1 (5 bases). CDR3 size: 15 residues. Looked up from germline, CDR1 is WSHSY and CDR2 is SAAADI. With 4 bases removed from V and 4 bases from J, the gap between germline ends came to 16 bases. The CDR3 DNA sequence: TGCGCCAGCAGTGCCGGCTGGGGCTTGGGCTATGGCTACACCTTC. Translating gives CASSAGWGLGYGYTF.

The V call is TRBV6-5, the J call TRBJ1-6; tentatively, D is TRBD1 (5 bases). CDR1 MNHEY and CDR2 SVGAGI come from the germline V gene. The CDR3 length is 16 residues. Trimming left V 4 bases short and J 5 bases short, with 15 bases between. As DNA, the CDR3 is TGTGCCAGCAGTTCCCCTTGGGACGGCAATAATTCACCCCTCCACTTT. Its translation is CASSSPWDGNNSPLHF.

This clone was observed a single time. The V call is TRBV5-4, the J call TRBJ2-4; possible D gene TRBD2, 5 bases. The CDR3 sequence is 13 residues long. V lost 4 bases and J 5 bases, leaving 10 bases between the germline ends. CDR1 and CDR2 (germline): SGHNT, YYREEE (reference sequence). The CDR3 DNA sequence: TGTGCCAGCAGCCGGGGTACCGAAAACATTCAGTACTTC. This codes for CASSRGTENIQYF.

The chain uses TRBV21-1 and TRBJ2-5; the table's D call of TRBD2 was not tested on the DNA. TRBV21-1 is a pseudogene segment. CDR3 length: 15 residues. The CDR3 DNA follows: TGTGCCAGCAGCAAATGCGGGAGGCCCCCCGGGACCCAGTACTTC. Protein: CASSKCGRPPGTQYF.

This chain connects TRBV12-3 or TRBV12-4 to TRBJ1-2, with 7 bases identical to TRBD1. J lost 7 bases, V lost 2 bases, and 4 bases had no gene match. The CDR3 runs to 13 residues. The CDR3 sequence is CASSLPRGSGYTF. As DNA, the CDR3 is TGTGCCAGCAGTTTACCCAGGGGGAGTGGCTACACCTTC.

The chain employs TRBV6-4 and TRBJ1-2; possibly TRBD1 for D (6 bases). V lost 7 bases and J 5 bases, leaving 14 bases between the germline ends. This CDR3 has 13 residues. Germline-derived CDR1 and CDR2 are MRHNA and SNTAGT. The CDR3 is CASNARGEYGYTF. The CDR3 nucleotides read TGTGCCAGCAACGCCAGGGGAGAATATGGCTACACCTTC.

The rearrangement links TRBV5-1 to TRBJ2-6; 9 bases agree with TRBD1. The CDR3 is 16 amino acids. The V gene end was trimmed by 2 bases and the J gene end by 1 base; junction bases not matched to a gene: 1. Germline V CDR1 and CDR2: SGHRS, YFSETQ. CDR3 residues: CASSLQGASGANVLTF. CDR3 coding DNA: TGCGCCAGCAGCTTACAGGGGGCTTCTGGGGCCAACGTCCTGACTTTC.

This chain joins TRBV7-9 and TRBJ1-4, with a weak D call TRBD1 (6 bases). There are 14 residues in the CDR3. Germline lookup yields CDR1 SEHNR and CDR2 FQNEAQ (reference sequence). The V and J ends lost 1 base and 7 bases respectively, with 10 bases between them. The CDR3 loop reads CASSLVGGSEKLFF. CDR3 DNA: TGTGCCAGCAGCTTAGTGGGGGGCAGTGAAAAACTGTTTTTT.

V gene TRBV29-1 combines with J gene TRBJ1-4; unclear D gene. V was trimmed by 5 bases and J by 6 bases, leaving 4 bases between them. The CDR3 runs 10 residues. Germline V gene sequence: CDR1 SQVTM, CDR2 ANQGSEA. The CDR3 sequence: CSVMDEKLFF. The CDR3 coding sequence is TGCAGCGTTATGGATGAAAAACTGTTTTTT.

The gene calls are TRBV5-1 and TRBJ2-2; tentative D call: TRBD2 (6 bases). From germline, CDR1 is SGHRS and CDR2 YFSETQ. V lost 4 bases and J 6 bases, leaving 16 bases between the germline ends. This CDR3 is built from 15 residues. This CDR3 reads CASSPEAGRAGELFF. The DNA for the CDR3 is TGCGCCAGCAGCCCGGAAGCGGGTCGGGCCGGGGAGCTGTTTTTT.

The chain has TRBV5-1 and TRBJ2-7; possibly TRBD2 for D (6 bases). The CDR3 extends over 17 amino acids. Germline lookup yields CDR1 SGHRS and CDR2 YFSETQ. V lost 3 bases and J 2 bases, leaving 21 bases between the germline ends. In DNA, the CDR3 is TGCGCCAGCAGCTCTGTATACGTTAGCGGAGCCGCCTACGAGCAGTACTTC. This encodes CASSSVYVSGAAYEQYF.

The rearrangement joins TRBV7-3 to TRBJ2-2, with 7 nucleotides matching TRBD1. The CDR3 loop spans 16 amino acids. Trimming removed 2 bases from V and 0 bases from J; junction bases left unmatched: 3. Germline V gene lookup returns CDR1 SGHTA and CDR2 FQGTGA. For the CDR3, the DNA is TGTGCCAGCAGCTTATTCGGGACAGCGAACACCGGGGAGCTGTTTTTT. As protein: CASSLFGTANTGELFF. The variable domain in full, with the rest retrieved from reference TRBV7-3 and TRBJ2-2, is GAGVSQTPSNKVTEKGKYVELRCDPISGHTALYWYRQSLGQGPEFLIYFQGTGAADDSGLPNDRFFAVRPEGSVSTLKIQRTERGDSAVYLCASSLFGTANTGELFFGEGSRLTVL.